A single sample gave rise to the 5 T cell receptor beta chains below, sequenced in a study of human T cells and chemical hapten exposure. Time point defined: patch test 3, about 24 weeks after DPC sensitization. The treatment is: therapeutic diphenylcyclopropenone sensitization with weekly scalp DPC. Via MiXCR, TCRdb re-called the RACE reads, giving one row per CDR3 protein. The table has some 180,000 distinct CDR3 sequences, approximately 26% seen once; the top ten hold over 2%. The sample consisted of whole blood, taken in connection with sensitization to the hapten diphenylcyclopropenone (DPC). The receptor set was obtained from a woman aged 40 to 49 with alopecia areata. Some clones in this sample may be carry-over from other donors' samples.

Only a few counts were recorded for this clonotype. V and J are TRBV20-1 and TRBJ2-2; perhaps D is TRBD1 or TRBD2 (5 bases each). Germline V gives CDR1 DFQATT, CDR2 SNEGSKA (reference sequence). V lost 0 bases, J lost 5 bases, and 13 bases lay in between. The CDR3 is made up of 15 amino acids. The CDR3, as DNA: TGCAGTGCTAGAGATCCGGGGCGCCCGACCGGGGAGCTGTTTTTT. Translating gives CSARDPGRPTGELFF.

The chain couples TRBV3-1 to TRBJ2-5; 11 positions agree with TRBD1. Trimming took 4 bases from V and 4 from J; bases not matched to a gene: 8. Germline V lookup: CDR1 LGHDT, CDR2 YNNKEL (reference sequence). CDR3 length: 16 amino acids. The CDR3 loop reads CASSLRDRGARETQYF. CDR3 nucleotides: TGTGCCAGCAGCCTCCGGGACAGGGGGGCGCGAGAGACCCAGTACTTC.

CDR3: CASSLGSADIRNTIYF. In DNA form, the CDR3 reads TGCGCCAGCAGCTTGGGTTCGGCAGACATCAGAAACACCATATATTTT. The chain has TRBV5-1 and TRBJ1-3; D is unresolved. Trimming cost V 0 bases and J 5 bases, with 15 bases left between them. CDR3 length equals 16 residues. From germline, CDR1 is SGHRS and CDR2 YFSETQ.

This clonotype was seen more than once but under ten times. CDR3: CASSSLTSGGEQYF. The CDR3, as DNA: TGTGCCAGCAGCTCTCTGACTAGCGGAGGCGAGCAGTACTTC. This sequence joins TRBV7-8 and TRBJ2-7; TRBD2 matches 9 bases. The CDR3 is 14 amino acids. Germline V gives CDR1 SGHVS, CDR2 FQNEAQ. J gave up 6 bases and V 4 bases, and 7 bases lay outside the gene matches.

The gene calls are TRBV5-1 and TRBJ2-3, with TRBD1 identical over 8 bases. The CDR3 length is 15 residues. Germline V gene data show CDR1 as SGHRS and CDR2 as YFSETQ. The trim removed 4 bases at V and 7 bases at J, leaving 11 bases unmatched. CDR3 nucleotides: TGCGCCAGCAGCCTGGGACAGGTGGAGTGGAATACGCAGTATTTT. It encodes CASSLGQVEWNTQYF.